This paragraph covers one T cell receptor beta chain sequence. Original processing methods: Estimation of nucleated cell counts relied on the amplification of reference gene primers. Method: immunoSEQ multiplex PCR; TCRdb's copy keeps in-frame clones and lacks some. That table gives V, J and clone size, and the DNA gave D and trimming. The sample carries about 100,000 clones, 70% to 80% recorded once. These data come from a study of blood T cell repertoires in COVID-19. Study summary: The United States, Italy and Spain supplied acute and convalescent COVID-19 samples. PBMCs, B-cell-depleted T cells, or T cells provided the cDNA or gDNA that made up the material.

The sequencing input was peripheral blood. This receptor was identified in a man aged 70-80 years with active or convalescent COVID-19.

CDR3 residues: CASSLSIGALNTGELFF. CDR3 sequence (DNA): TGTGCCAGCAGCTTATCAATAGGGGCTCTGAACACCGGGGAGCTGTTTTTT. This sequence joins TRBV11-3 and TRBJ2-2; D might be TRBD1 (5 bases). This CDR3 region has 17 residues. V lost 2 bases and J 1 base, leaving 14 bases between the germline ends. CDR1 is SGHNT and CDR2 is YENEEA in the germline V gene.